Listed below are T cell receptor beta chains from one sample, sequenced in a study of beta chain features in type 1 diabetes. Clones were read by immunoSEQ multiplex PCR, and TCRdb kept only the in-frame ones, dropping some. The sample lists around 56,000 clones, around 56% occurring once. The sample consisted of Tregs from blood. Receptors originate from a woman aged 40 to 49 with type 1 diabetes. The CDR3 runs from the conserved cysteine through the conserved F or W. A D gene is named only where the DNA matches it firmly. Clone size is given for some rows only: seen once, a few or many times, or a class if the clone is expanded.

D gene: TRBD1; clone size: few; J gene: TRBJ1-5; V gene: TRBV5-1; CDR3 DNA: TGCGCCAGCAGCCCGGGACAGTATAGCAATCAGCCCCAGCATTTT; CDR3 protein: CASSPGQYSNQPQHF
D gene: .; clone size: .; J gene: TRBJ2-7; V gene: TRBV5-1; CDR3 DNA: TGCGCCAGCAGCTACAGACAGCTAAACGAGCAGTACTTC; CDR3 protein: CASSYRQLNEQYF
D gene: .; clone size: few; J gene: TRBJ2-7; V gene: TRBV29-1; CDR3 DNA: TGCAGCGTTAGACAGGACTCCTACGAGCAGTACTTC; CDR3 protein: CSVRQDSYEQYF
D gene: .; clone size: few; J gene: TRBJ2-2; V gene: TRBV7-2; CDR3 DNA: TGTGCCAGCAGCTCGGGACTGCCTACCGGGGAGCTGTTTTTT; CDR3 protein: CASSSGLPTGELFF
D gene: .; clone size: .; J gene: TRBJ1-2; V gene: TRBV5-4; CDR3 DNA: TGTGCCAGCAGCTTCGCGGGAGGTAGTGGCTACACCTTC; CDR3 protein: CASSFAGGSGYTF
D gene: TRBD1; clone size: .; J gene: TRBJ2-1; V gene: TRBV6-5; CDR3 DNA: TGTGCCAGCAGATCACTGGGACAGTCCAATGAGCAGTTCTTC; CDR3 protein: CASRSLGQSNEQFF
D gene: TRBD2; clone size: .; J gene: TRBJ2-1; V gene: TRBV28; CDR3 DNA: TGTGCCAGCAGTTTAGCGACTAGCGGGACCAGCTACAATGAGCAGTTCTTC; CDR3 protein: CASSLATSGTSYNEQFF
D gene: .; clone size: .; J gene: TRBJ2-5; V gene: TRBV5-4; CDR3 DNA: TGTGCCAGCAGCTTTTCTAGCCTCCGGGAGACCCAGTACTTC; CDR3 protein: CASSFSSLRETQYF
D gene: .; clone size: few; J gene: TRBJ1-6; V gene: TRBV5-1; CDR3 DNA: TGCGCCAGCAGCCCTACGACCGGGTATAATTCACCCCTCCACTTT; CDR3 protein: CASSPTTGYNSPLHF
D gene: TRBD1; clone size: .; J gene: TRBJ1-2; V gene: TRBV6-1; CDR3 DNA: TGTGCCAGCAGTGCGGGACAGAGTTATTACAATGGCTACACCTTC; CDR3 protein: CASSAGQSYYNGYTF
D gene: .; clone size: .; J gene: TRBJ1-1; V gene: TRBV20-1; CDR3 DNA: TGCAGTGCTAGGTGGGGGCCTGAAGCTTTCTTT; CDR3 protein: CSARWGPEAFF
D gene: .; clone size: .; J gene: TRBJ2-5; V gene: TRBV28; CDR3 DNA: TGTGCCAGCAGTTTAGGCGGTTGGGAGACCCAGTACTTC; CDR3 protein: CASSLGGWETQYF
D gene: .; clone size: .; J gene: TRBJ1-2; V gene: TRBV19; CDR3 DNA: TGTGCCGCGCTGGACAGAAACTATGGCTACACCTTC; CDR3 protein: CAALDRNYGYTF
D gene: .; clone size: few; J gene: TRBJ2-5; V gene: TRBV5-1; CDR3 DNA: TGCGCCAGCAGCTTGAGGGCAGGAGGGACCCAGTACTTC; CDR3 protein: CASSLRAGGTQYF
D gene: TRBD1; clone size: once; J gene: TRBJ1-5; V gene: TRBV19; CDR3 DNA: TGTGCCAGTAGTATGATGGACAGGGGTAATCAGCCCCAGCATTTT; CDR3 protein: CASSMMDRGNQPQHF
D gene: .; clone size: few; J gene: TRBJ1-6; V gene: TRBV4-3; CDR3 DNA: TGCGCCAGCAGCCAAGAAGCCCCCACGAGCTCCTATAATTCACCCCTCCACTTT; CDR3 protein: CASSQEAPTSSYNSPLHF
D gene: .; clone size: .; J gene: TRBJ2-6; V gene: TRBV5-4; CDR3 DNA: TGTGCCACGTTATCCAGCTCTGGGGCCAACGTCCTGACTTTC; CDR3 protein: CATLSSSGANVLTF
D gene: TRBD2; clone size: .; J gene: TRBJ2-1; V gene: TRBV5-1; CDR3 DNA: TGCGCCAGCAGCTTGACTAGCGGGAGCCCGTACAATGAGCAGTTCTTC; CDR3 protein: CASSLTSGSPYNEQFF
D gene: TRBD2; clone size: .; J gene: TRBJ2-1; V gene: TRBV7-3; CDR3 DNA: TGTGCCAGCAGCATCGGGACTAGTAACCGGCAGTTCTTC; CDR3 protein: CASSIGTSNRQFF
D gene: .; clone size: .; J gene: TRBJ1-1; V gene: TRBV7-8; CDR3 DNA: TGTGCCAGCAGCTTAGCGCCTGTGAGAACTGAAGCTTTCTTT; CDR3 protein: CASSLAPVRTEAFF
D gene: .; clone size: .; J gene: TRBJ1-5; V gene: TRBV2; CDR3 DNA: TGTGCCAGCAGTGGCCTAACAGGCTATCAGCCCCAGCATTTT; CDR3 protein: CASSGLTGYQPQHF
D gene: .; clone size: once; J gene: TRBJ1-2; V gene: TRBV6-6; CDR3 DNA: TGTGCCAGCAGGTCCTGGGACTCGTTCTATGGCTACACCTTC; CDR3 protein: CASRSWDSFYGYTF
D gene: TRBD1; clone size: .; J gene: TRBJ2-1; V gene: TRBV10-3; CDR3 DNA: TGTGCCATCAGTGGACAGGGCAATACCTACAATGAGCAGTTCTTC; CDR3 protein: CAISGQGNTYNEQFF
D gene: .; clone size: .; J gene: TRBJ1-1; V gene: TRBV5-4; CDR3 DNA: TGTGCCAGCAGCTCCGCTATACAGGGTTTGAACACTGAAGCTTTCTTT; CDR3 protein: CASSSAIQGLNTEAFF
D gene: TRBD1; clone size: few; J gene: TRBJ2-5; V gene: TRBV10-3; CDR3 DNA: TGTGCCATCAGTGTCGGACAGGGGGTGGAGACCCAGTACTTC; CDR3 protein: CAISVGQGVETQYF
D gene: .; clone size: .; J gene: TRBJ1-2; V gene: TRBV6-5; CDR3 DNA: TGTGCCAGCAGTTCCTGGAGGGGCGCCAACTATGGCTACACCTTC; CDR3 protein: CASSSWRGANYGYTF
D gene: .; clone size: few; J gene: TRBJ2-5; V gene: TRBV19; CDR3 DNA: TGTGCCAGTAGTATTCGTCAGGGAGAGACCCAGTACTTC; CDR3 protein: CASSIRQGETQYF
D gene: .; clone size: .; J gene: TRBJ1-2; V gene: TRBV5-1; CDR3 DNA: TGCGCCAGCAGCAGGTCAGGGGAAAACTATGGCTACACCTTC; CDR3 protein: CASSRSGENYGYTF
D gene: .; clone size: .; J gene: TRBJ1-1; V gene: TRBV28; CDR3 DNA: TGTGCCAGCAGTTCCTTCCCGGCTGAAGCTTTCTTT; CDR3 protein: CASSSFPAEAFF
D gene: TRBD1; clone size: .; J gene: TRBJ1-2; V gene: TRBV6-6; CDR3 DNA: TGTGCCAGCAGACTGACCCAGGGGGCCCTCTCCTATGGCTACACCTTC; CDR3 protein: CASRLTQGALSYGYTF
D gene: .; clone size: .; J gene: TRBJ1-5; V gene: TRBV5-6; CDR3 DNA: TGTGCCAGCAGCTCGGCAGGCAGGGTGGGCATGCAGCCCCAGCATTTT; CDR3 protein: CASSSAGRVGMQPQHF
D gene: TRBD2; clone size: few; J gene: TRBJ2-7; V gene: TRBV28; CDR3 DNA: TGTGCCAGCAGTTTGGCCCGGGGGGTCTACGAGCAGTACTTC; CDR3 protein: CASSLARGVYEQYF
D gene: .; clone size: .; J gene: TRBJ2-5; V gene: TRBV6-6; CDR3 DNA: TGTGCCAGCTGGGGTGTAGCGGCCTTACAGGAGACCCAGTACTTC; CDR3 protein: CASWGVAALQETQYF
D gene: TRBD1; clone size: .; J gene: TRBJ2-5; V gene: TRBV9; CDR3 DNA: TGTGCCAGCTCCCCCACGACAGGGGCCCAGGGGACCCAGTACTTC; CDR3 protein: CASSPTTGAQGTQYF
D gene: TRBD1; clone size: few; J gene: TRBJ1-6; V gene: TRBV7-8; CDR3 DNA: TGTGCCAGCAGCTTCCAGGGGGCAATTTCCTATAATTCACCCCTCCACTTT; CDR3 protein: CASSFQGAISYNSPLHF
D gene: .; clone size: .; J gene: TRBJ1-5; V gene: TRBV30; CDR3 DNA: TGTGCCTGGAGTGTAAGGGAGGGCAATCAGCCCCAGCATTTT; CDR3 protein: CAWSVREGNQPQHF
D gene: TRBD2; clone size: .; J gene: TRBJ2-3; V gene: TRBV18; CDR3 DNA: TGTGCCAGCTCACCACCAGCGGGATCCGCCACAGATACGCAGTATTTT; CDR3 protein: CASSPPAGSATDTQYF
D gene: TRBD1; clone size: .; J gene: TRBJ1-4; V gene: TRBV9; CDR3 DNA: TGTGCCAGCAGCGTAGGGGACAGGGGCCCTGAAAAACTGTTTTTT; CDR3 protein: CASSVGDRGPEKLFF
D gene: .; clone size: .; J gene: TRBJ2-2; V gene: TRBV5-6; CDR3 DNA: TGTGCCAGCAGCTTGATTTCGGGGGTGAACACCGGGGAGCTGTTTTTT; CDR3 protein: CASSLISGVNTGELFF
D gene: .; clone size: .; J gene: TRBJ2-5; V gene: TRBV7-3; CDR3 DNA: TGTGCCAGCAGCCTTAGCGGCCTCCAAGAGACCCAGTACTTC; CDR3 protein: CASSLSGLQETQYF
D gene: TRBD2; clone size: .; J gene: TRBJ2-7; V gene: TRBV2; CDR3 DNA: TGTGCCAGCACCCTGGCGGGAGCGTCGGGCGAGCAGTACTTC; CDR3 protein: CASTLAGASGEQYF